A single sample gave rise to the 32 T cell receptor beta chains below, sequenced in a study of TIL therapy for anti-PD-1-resistant metastatic lung cancer. This was the immunoSEQ v3 assay. Sequenced by immunoSEQ multiplex PCR; TCRdb stores in-frame clones only, minus some. The sample has about 43,000 clones, 79% seen once; the top ten hold approximately 15%. Time point noted: pre-treatment sample, taken before nivolumab and TIL therapy. Sequences were derived from blood, sampled at baseline. The source is a man in his sixties or seventies with non-small cell lung cancer.

The chain couples TRBV19 to TRBJ1-3; TRBD1 is a possible D gene (5 bases). Germline V gene data show CDR1 as LNHDA and CDR2 as SQIVND (reference sequence). This CDR3 comprises 14 residues. V was cut by 6 bases and J by 9 bases, with 18 bases left in between. CDR3 DNA sequence: TGTGCCAGTAGCCTTGACGGCCGCGGGGGCACCATATATTTT. Translating it yields CASSLDGRGGTIYF.

This clone was seen just once. The rearrangement uses TRBV11-3 and TRBJ2-3, with unresolved D. The CDR3 covers 16 residues. Trimming left V 1 base short and J 2 bases short, with 13 bases between. Germline lookup yields CDR1 SGHNT and CDR2 YENEEA. As DNA, the CDR3 is TGTGCCAGCAGCTTAGTTTTCGGTTTTCCCACAGATACGCAGTATTTT. This codes for CASSLVFGFPTDTQYF.

The V and J genes are TRBV5-1 and TRBJ2-2, with 9 bases matching TRBD2. Trimming cost V 7 bases and J 2 bases; bases outside gene matches: 6. The CDR3 has 15 residues. Germline lookup yields CDR1 SGHRS and CDR2 YFSETQ. CDR3 coding DNA: TGCGCCAGCCATAGCGGGAGTCCCAACACCGGGGAGCTGTTTTTT. It is translated as CASHSGSPNTGELFF. Combining the CDR3 with reference TRBV5-1 and TRBJ2-2 gives the whole variable domain KAGVTQTPRYLIKTRGQQVTLSCSPISGHRSVSWYQQTPGQGLQFLFEYFSETQRNKGNFPGRFSGRQFSNSRSEMNVSTLELGDSALYLCASHSGSPNTGELFFGEGSRLTVL.

The chain uses TRBV6-1 and TRBJ2-2; a possible D gene is TRBD1 (6 bases). This CDR3 comprises 14 residues. With 6 bases removed from V and 1 base from J, the gap between germline ends came to 9 bases. From germline, CDR1 is MNHNS and CDR2 SASEGT. The CDR3 nucleotides are TGTGCCAGCAGGGGGACATTGAACACCGGGGAGCTGTTTTTT. Amino acids: CASRGTLNTGELFF.

A few counts support this clone. V gene TRBV11-1 combines with J gene TRBJ2-1; 7 bases line up with TRBD2. V lost 4 bases, J lost 3 bases, and 6 bases stayed unmatched. In germline, CDR1 is SGHAT, CDR2 FQDESV (reference sequence). This CDR3 is 15 amino acids long. The CDR3 is CASSSGLEHYNEQFF. CDR3 DNA: TGTGCCAGCAGCTCCGGACTAGAACACTACAATGAGCAGTTCTTC.

The chain is built from TRBV19 and TRBJ2-7, with D unclear. The CDR3 loop spans 12 amino acids. V lost 5 bases, J lost 4 bases, and 9 bases lay in between. CDR1 and CDR2 from the germline V gene are LNHDA and SQIVND (reference sequence). CDR3 sequence reads: CASSGGRYEQYF. The CDR3 nucleotides read TGTGCCAGTAGTGGCGGACGGTACGAGCAGTACTTC.

This sequence joins TRBV7-8 and TRBJ2-7; 9 bases are shared with TRBD1. The germline gives CDR1 SGHVS, CDR2 FQNEAQ. V shed 5 bases, J shed 2 bases, and the junction held 4 bases outside the gene matches. The CDR3 loop spans 14 amino acids. In DNA, the CDR3 is TGTGCCAGCAGCCTGGGACAGGGTACCTACGAGCAGTACTTC. This encodes CASSLGQGTYEQYF.

This clone was seen a few times. The chain links TRBV19 to TRBJ2-1; D ambiguous. The CDR3 is 11 amino acids. Germline V CDR1 and CDR2: LNHDA, SQIVND (reference sequence). The CDR3, as DNA: TGTGCAACTAAGGACTACAATGAGCAGTTCTTC. Its protein product is CATKDYNEQFF.

The V and J genes are TRBV29-1 and TRBJ2-1, with a tentative D call TRBD2 (6 bases). V was shortened by 7 bases and J by 9 bases, with 19 bases between the two germline ends. The germline gives CDR1 SQVTM, CDR2 ANQGSEA. This CDR3 has 13 residues. The CDR3 here is CSAPTSHVGEQFF. DNA of the CDR3: TGCAGCGCCCCCACTAGCCACGTCGGTGAGCAGTTCTTC.

The chain combines TRBV6-1 with TRBJ2-7; 9 nucleotides match TRBD1. With 2 bases clipped from V and 6 bases from J, the junction kept 11 bases outside the gene matches. Germline V gives CDR1 MNHNS, CDR2 SASEGT. The CDR3 has 16 residues. The CDR3 is CASSERGGTGSPEQYF. The CDR3 DNA reads TGTGCCAGCAGTGAAAGGGGGGGGACAGGGAGCCCCGAGCAGTACTTC.

The rearrangement uses TRBV5-1 and TRBJ1-1, with a tentative D call TRBD1 (6 bases). CDR1 SGHRS and CDR2 YFSETQ come from the germline V gene. V shed 8 bases and J shed 4 bases, with 21 bases lying between them. CDR3 length: 15 amino acids. As DNA, the CDR3 is TGCGCCAGTTCCTCAGGGGTAAGCGGGAGCACTGAAGCTTTCTTT. This gives the protein CASSSGVSGSTEAFF.

The V call is TRBV28, the J call TRBJ2-7; TRBD2 agrees at 8 bases. Germline values: CDR1 MDHEN, CDR2 SYDVKM. J gave up 6 bases and V 1 base, and 11 bases lay outside the gene matches. The CDR3 consists of 16 residues. CDR3 nucleotides: TGTGCCAGCAGTTTATATCCGGGACTAGAGGCGCGCGAGCAGTACTTC. It specifies CASSLYPGLEAREQYF.

The CDR3 nucleotides are TGCAGCGCTTGGACTAGCGGGAGGACAGATACGCAGTATTTT. The encoded protein is CSAWTSGRTDTQYF. This rearrangement joins TRBV29-1 to TRBJ2-3; 14 bases map to TRBD2. This CDR3 comprises 14 residues. Losses at the gene ends were 7 bases for V and 3 bases for J; bases not matched to a gene: 3. Per germline, CDR1 SQVTM and CDR2 ANQGSEA.

As DNA, the CDR3 is TGTGCCAGCAAGGCAGGGGGGTCCGGCTACACCTTC. Amino acids: CASKAGGSGYTF. The V and J genes are TRBV6-5 and TRBJ1-2, with 7 bases lining up with TRBD1. The CDR3 length is 12 residues. Germline V CDR1 and CDR2: MNHEY, SVGAGI. The J segment lost 8 bases and the V segment lost 7 bases, leaving 7 bases of the junction unmatched.

The rearrangement links TRBV7-2 to TRBJ2-4; 13 bases line up with TRBD2. The germline CDR1 and CDR2 sequences are SGHTA and FQGNSA. V shed 2 bases, J shed 6 bases, and the junction held 7 bases outside the gene matches. The CDR3 contains 17 residues. The CDR3 coding sequence is TGTGCCAGCAGCTTACCTTGGACTAGCGGGAGTCTAAACATTCAGTACTTC. It encodes CASSLPWTSGSLNIQYF.

The chain couples TRBV11-2 to TRBJ2-1; 7 nucleotides align to TRBD1. J gave up 4 bases and V 1 base, and 4 bases lay outside the gene matches. CDR1 is SGHAT and CDR2 is FQNNGV in the germline V gene. The CDR3 is made up of 15 amino acids. The CDR3 reads CASSLGTGSYNEQFF. CDR3 in DNA: TGTGCCAGCAGCTTAGGGACAGGAAGTTACAATGAGCAGTTCTTC.

Concerning this clone: This sample also contains other DNA sequences that code for the same CDR3. The rearrangement uses TRBV7-9 and TRBJ1-1; D gene uncertain. V dropped 1 base and J dropped 0 bases, with 3 bases sitting between them. Germline loops: CDR1 SEHNR, CDR2 FQNEAQ (reference sequence). The CDR3 is 13 residues long. CDR3 sequence reads: CASSLDMNTEAFF. The CDR3 DNA sequence: TGTGCCAGCAGCTTAGACATGAACACTGAAGCTTTCTTT. Variable domain in full (rest from reference TRBV7-9 and TRBJ1-1): DTGVSQNPRHKITKRGQNVTFRCDPISEHNRLYWYRQTLGQGPEFLTYFQNEAQLEKSRLLSDRFSAERPKGSFSTLEIQRTEQGDSAMYLCASSLDMNTEAFFGQGTRLTVV.

The chain joins TRBV7-9 to TRBJ2-7; D not certain. Trimming took 3 bases from V and 6 from J, leaving 15 bases between them. Germline CDR1 and CDR2: SEHNR and FQNEAQ (reference sequence). The CDR3 contains 14 residues. The CDR3 protein is CASSFSGASSEQYF. CDR3 nucleotide sequence: TGTGCCAGCAGCTTTTCTGGCGCCTCCAGCGAGCAGTACTTC.

V usage is TRBV7-9 and J usage is TRBJ1-1; 8 bases are shared with TRBD1. V trimming: 5 bases; J trimming: 1 base; junction bases outside the gene matches: 12. Per germline, CDR1 SEHNR and CDR2 FQNEAQ (reference sequence). There are 17 residues in the CDR3. CDR3 sequence: CASSHPAGQGKNTEAFF. CDR3 nucleotides: TGTGCCAGCAGCCATCCGGCCGGACAGGGAAAGAACACTGAAGCTTTCTTT. The entire variable domain, with the rest obtained from reference TRBV7-9 and TRBJ1-1, is as follows: DTGVSQNPRHKITKRGQNVTFRCDPISEHNRLYWYRQTLGQGPEFLTYFQNEAQLEKSRLLSDRFSAERPKGSFSTLEIQRTEQGDSAMYLCASSHPAGQGKNTEAFFGQGTRLTVV.

CDR3 residues: CASSARPDEQFF. The CDR3 DNA sequence: TGTGCCAGCAGTGCTCGACCGGATGAGCAGTTCTTC. This chain connects TRBV6-1 to TRBJ2-1; D is uncertain. V lost 4 bases, J lost 8 bases, and 9 bases lay in between. This CDR3 is built from 12 residues. Germline assignment: CDR1 MNHNS and CDR2 SASEGT.

This sequence joins TRBV6-1 and TRBJ2-7; D is ambiguous. CDR1 is MNHNS and CDR2 is SASEGT in the germline V gene. Trimming took off 6 bases at V and 1 base at J, with 10 bases between the two ends. The CDR3 loop spans 13 amino acids. The CDR3 nucleotides read TGTGCCAGCAGGACACGTGGTTCCTACGAGCAGTACTTC. Protein sequence: CASRTRGSYEQYF.

V and J are TRBV5-1 and TRBJ2-1; the match to TRBD2 covers 11 bases. With 2 bases clipped from V and 8 bases from J, the junction kept 9 bases outside the gene matches. The germline V gene encodes CDR1 SGHRS and CDR2 YFSETQ. The CDR3 is made up of 16 amino acids. CDR3 amino acids: CASSFQGSGRADEQFF. CDR3 nucleotide sequence: TGCGCCAGCAGCTTTCAGGGTAGCGGGAGGGCCGATGAGCAGTTCTTC.

Only a few counts were recorded for this clone. V is TRBV7-9 and J is TRBJ1-6; TRBD1 aligns across 7 bases. This CDR3 has 16 residues. Germline V gene sequence: CDR1 SEHNR, CDR2 FQNEAQ (reference sequence). The J segment lost 7 bases and the V segment lost 10 bases, leaving 16 bases of the junction unmatched. As DNA, the CDR3 is TGTGCCACCCGGACGCAGGATACAGGGGCCAATTCACCCCTCCACTTT. This translates into CATRTQDTGANSPLHF.

The chain combines TRBV19 with TRBJ2-1; a weak D match, TRBD2 (5 bases). Germline CDR1 and CDR2: LNHDA and SQIVND (reference sequence). This CDR3 is built from 11 residues. V shed 4 bases and J shed 8 bases, with 6 bases lying between them. CDR3 in amino acids: CASSKEDEQFF. The CDR3 DNA is TGTGCCAGTAGTAAGGAGGATGAGCAGTTCTTC. The variable domain in full, completed from reference TRBV19 and TRBJ2-1, reads DGGITQSPKYLFRKEGQNVTLSCEQNLNHDAMYWYRQDPGQGLRLIYYSQIVNDFQKGDIAEGYSVSREKKESFPLTVTSAQKNPTAFYLCASSKEDEQFFGPGTRLTVL.

The chain has TRBV5-6 and TRBJ2-1; perhaps TRBD2 as D (5 bases). Germline V lookup: CDR1 SGHDT, CDR2 YYEEEE. This CDR3 contains 13 residues. Trimming removed 4 bases from V and 14 bases from J, with 19 bases in between. The CDR3 is CASSLLERREEFF. CDR3 bases: TGTGCCAGCAGCCTCTTGGAGCGGAGAGAAGAGTTCTTC.

The chain joins TRBV7-3 to TRBJ1-5, with TRBD1 matching over 11 bases. Germline V lookup: CDR1 SGHTA, CDR2 FQGTGA. The V and J ends lost 4 bases and 6 bases, in that order; junction bases with no gene match: 5. This CDR3 spans 15 amino acids. CDR3 region: CASSYGTGGSQPQHF. For the CDR3, the DNA is TGTGCCAGCAGCTACGGGACAGGGGGAAGTCAGCCCCAGCATTTT.

This chain joins TRBV19 and TRBJ1-2; 10 bases are shared with TRBD1. This CDR3 has 14 amino acids. The ends lost 4 bases at V and 3 bases at J; junction bases unmatched: 2. Germline loops: CDR1 LNHDA, CDR2 SQIVND (reference sequence). CDR3 nucleotide sequence: TGTGCCAGTAGTACCGGGACAGGGGACTATGGCTACACCTTC. Its protein is CASSTGTGDYGYTF.

The rearrangement joins TRBV18 to TRBJ1-5; 7 positions match TRBD1. The CDR3 has 16 amino acids. V gave up 2 bases and J gave up 0 bases; unmatched junction bases: 4. The germline V gene encodes CDR1 KGHSH and CDR2 LQKENI. For the CDR3, the DNA is TGTGCCAGCTCACCAGACAGGGCAGATAGCAATCAGCCCCAGCATTTT. It codes for CASSPDRADSNQPQHF.

This clone appeared a single time. J is TRBJ2-1 and V is TRBV21-1; the table's TRBD2 call for D was not verified on the DNA. TRBV21-1 is a recognized pseudogene. CDR3 length equals 18 residues. For the CDR3, the DNA is TGTGCCAGCACTACGGGGGGGAGGCGGGCCGCCCCCTACAATGAGCAGTTCTTC. It translates to CASTTGGRRAAPYNEQFF.

This clone has only a few counts. The chain employs TRBV30 and TRBJ1-1, with unresolved D. The CDR3 extends over 11 amino acids. CDR1 is GTSNPN, CDR2 SVGIG, per germline (reference sequence). Trimming removed 1 base at V and 7 bases at J, with 7 bases between. CDR3 nucleotide sequence: TGTGCCTGGAGTGCTGCCGATGAAGCTTTCTTT. Amino acid sequence: CAWSAADEAFF.

The CDR3 coding sequence is TGTGCCACCGCGACAGGGGGCGTAGTGTACGAGCAGTACTTC. Translation: CATATGGVVYEQYF. The rearrangement links TRBV10-3 to TRBJ2-7; 10 bases line up with TRBD1. The CDR3 loop spans 14 amino acids. With 10 bases clipped from V and 4 bases from J, the junction kept 10 bases outside the gene matches. Per the germline V gene, CDR1 is ENHRY and CDR2 is SYGVKD.

This rearrangement joins TRBV27 to TRBJ1-1; 8 positions match TRBD1. This CDR3 spans 17 amino acids. Germline loops: CDR1 MNHEY, CDR2 SMNVEV (reference sequence). Trimming removed 0 bases from V and 1 base from J; junction bases left unmatched: 7. CDR3 nucleotides: TGTGCCAGCAGTTTATCAGGCCGGACAGGGTCGAACACTGAAGCTTTCTTT. It translates to CASSLSGRTGSNTEAFF.